These 2 T cell receptor beta chains were sequenced from one sample in a study of cytomegalovirus exposure and HLA in healthy donors. 13 Jbeta primers and 60 Vbeta primers were used for the PCR. Sequenced by immunoSEQ multiplex PCR; TCRdb stores in-frame clones only, minus some. The sample shows 95,000 to 100,000 clones, approximately 72% of them seen only once. The sequencing input was PBMCs. Receptors originate from a woman between 40 and 55 years old in good health and CMV-seronegative.

This clone showed up just once. The chain uses TRBV28 and TRBJ2-1, with 10 bases identical to TRBD2. The CDR3 extends over 11 amino acids. Losses at the gene ends were 6 bases for V and 10 bases for J; bases not matched to a gene: 0. CDR1 and CDR2 (germline): MDHEN, SYDVKM. For the CDR3, the DNA is TGTGCCAGCAGGGGACTAGCGGAGCAGTTCTTC. It codes for CASRGLAEQFF.

J is TRBJ1-1 and V is TRBV4-3, with D hard to call. Trimming cost V 1 base and J 0 bases, with 9 bases left between them. From germline, CDR1 is LGHNA and CDR2 YSLEER. The CDR3 extends over 15 amino acids. CDR3 bases: TGCGCCAGCAGCCAAGCTAGAGGGCTGAACACTGAAGCTTTCTTT. Its translation: CASSQARGLNTEAFF.